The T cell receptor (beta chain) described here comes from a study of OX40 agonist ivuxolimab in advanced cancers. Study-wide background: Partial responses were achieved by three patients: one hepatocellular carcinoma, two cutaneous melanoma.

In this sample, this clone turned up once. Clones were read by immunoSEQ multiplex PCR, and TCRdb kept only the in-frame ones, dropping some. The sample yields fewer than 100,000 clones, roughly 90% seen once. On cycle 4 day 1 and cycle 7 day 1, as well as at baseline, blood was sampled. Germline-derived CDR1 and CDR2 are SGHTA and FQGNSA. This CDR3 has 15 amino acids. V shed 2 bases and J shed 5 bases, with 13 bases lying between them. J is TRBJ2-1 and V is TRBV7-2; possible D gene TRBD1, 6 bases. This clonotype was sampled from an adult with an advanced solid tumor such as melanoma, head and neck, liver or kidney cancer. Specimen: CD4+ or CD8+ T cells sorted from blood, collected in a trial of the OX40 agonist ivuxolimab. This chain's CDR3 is CASSLTGTGNNEQFF. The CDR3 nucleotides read TGTGCCAGCAGCTTAACAGGGACGGGGAACAATGAGCAGTTCTTC.